A selection of T cell receptor beta chains follows, all from one sample in a study of PD-L1 blockade in urothelial cancer. TCRdb keeps only in-frame clones here, not all; method: immunoSEQ multiplex PCR. The sample contains some 40,000 clones, roughly nine tenths of which appear only once. Source: PBMCs, taken around atezolizumab (anti-PD-L1) treatment. The receptor set was obtained from a man between 65 and 85 years old with urothelial cancer. Both conserved end residues are part of each CDR3. The D gene is left open where the match is weak. Where a row states a size, it is once, few, many or the class of an expanded clone; other rows omit it.

d_call: .; v_call: TRBV7-9; clone_size: .; j_call: TRBJ2-3; cdr3_nt: TGTGCCAGCAGCTTACAGGAGGGGTTCACAGATACGCAGTATTTT; cdr3_aa: CASSLQEGFTDTQYF
d_call: TRBD1; v_call: TRBV27; clone_size: .; j_call: TRBJ1-2; cdr3_nt: TGTGCCAGCAGTTTAAACAGGGGTAACTATGGCTACACCTTC; cdr3_aa: CASSLNRGNYGYTF
d_call: .; v_call: TRBV28; clone_size: .; j_call: TRBJ2-7; cdr3_nt: TGTGCCAGCAGTCCAGCGACAGGTTCAGCCTACGAGCAGTACTTC; cdr3_aa: CASSPATGSAYEQYF
d_call: TRBD1; v_call: TRBV6-5; clone_size: .; j_call: TRBJ2-7; cdr3_nt: TGTGCCAGCAGTTACGGGACAGGGGTCGGCGAGCAGTACTTC; cdr3_aa: CASSYGTGVGEQYF
d_call: .; v_call: TRBV5-5; clone_size: .; j_call: TRBJ2-1; cdr3_nt: TGTGCCAGCAGAGGAGGGCCTGGGTCCTACAATGAGCAGTTCTTC; cdr3_aa: CASRGGPGSYNEQFF
d_call: .; v_call: TRBV11-1; clone_size: .; j_call: TRBJ2-5; cdr3_nt: TGTGCCAGCAGCCCCAGAGGGGAGACCCAGTACTTC; cdr3_aa: CASSPRGETQYF
d_call: .; v_call: TRBV14; clone_size: .; j_call: TRBJ1-1; cdr3_nt: TGTGCCAGCAGGCAAGAAGTGGGGGCGTACACTGAAGCTTTCTTT; cdr3_aa: CASRQEVGAYTEAFF
d_call: .; v_call: TRBV19; clone_size: .; j_call: TRBJ1-1; cdr3_nt: TGTGCCAGTAGTATAGAGGGCATAGGCACTGAAGCTTTCTTT; cdr3_aa: CASSIEGIGTEAFF
d_call: TRBD1; v_call: TRBV23-1; clone_size: .; j_call: TRBJ1-2; cdr3_nt: TGCGCCAGCAGTCAACTACAGGGGATGGGCGGCTACACCTTC; cdr3_aa: CASSQLQGMGGYTF
d_call: TRBD2; v_call: TRBV7-8; clone_size: .; j_call: TRBJ2-6; cdr3_nt: TGTGCCAGCAGCTTAGGGACTAGCGGGAGCTCTGGGGCCAACGTCCTGACTTTC; cdr3_aa: CASSLGTSGSSGANVLTF
d_call: TRBD1; v_call: TRBV5-1; clone_size: .; j_call: TRBJ2-2; cdr3_nt: TGCGCCAGCAGCGCCCGACAGGGGGACACCGGGGAGCTGTTTTTT; cdr3_aa: CASSARQGDTGELFF
d_call: .; v_call: TRBV10-1; clone_size: .; j_call: TRBJ2-5; cdr3_nt: TGCGCCAGCAGCGGGACACCGCAAGAGACCCAGTACTTC; cdr3_aa: CASSGTPQETQYF
d_call: TRBD1; v_call: TRBV27; clone_size: .; j_call: TRBJ1-2; cdr3_nt: TGTGCCAGCAGGCCCCGGGACAGACGATATAACTATGGCTACACCTTC; cdr3_aa: CASRPRDRRYNYGYTF
d_call: TRBD2; v_call: TRBV19; clone_size: .; j_call: TRBJ2-3; cdr3_nt: TGTGCCAGTACCCCTTTCGGGGGGAGCCCTACAGATACGCAGTATTTT; cdr3_aa: CASTPFGGSPTDTQYF
d_call: .; v_call: TRBV27; clone_size: .; j_call: TRBJ1-1; cdr3_nt: TGTGCCAGCAGTCTACGCCCCGGCAGGGCGGGAAAAGCTTTCTTT; cdr3_aa: CASSLRPGRAGKAFF
d_call: TRBD1; v_call: TRBV5-4; clone_size: .; j_call: TRBJ2-7; cdr3_nt: TGTGCCAGCAGCCAGGGACAGATCTACGAGCAGTACTTC; cdr3_aa: CASSQGQIYEQYF
d_call: .; v_call: TRBV29-1; clone_size: few; j_call: TRBJ2-6; cdr3_nt: TGCAGCGTTGTGGGGCAGGGTGCCGGGGCCAACGTCCTGACTTTC; cdr3_aa: CSVVGQGAGANVLTF
d_call: .; v_call: TRBV6-6; clone_size: .; j_call: TRBJ2-7; cdr3_nt: TGTGCCAGCTCCAGGGTAGGATTAGACGAGCAGTACTTC; cdr3_aa: CASSRVGLDEQYF
d_call: TRBD1; v_call: TRBV30; clone_size: .; j_call: TRBJ1-6; cdr3_nt: TGTGCCTGGAGTGAAAATACAGGGGGGATCTCCTATAATTCACCCCTCCACTTT; cdr3_aa: CAWSENTGGISYNSPLHF
d_call: .; v_call: TRBV27; clone_size: .; j_call: TRBJ2-2; cdr3_nt: TGTGCCAGCAGTAAAGGGGTGTTGTGGATATTAAACACCGGGGAGCTGTTTTTT; cdr3_aa: CASSKGVLWILNTGELFF
d_call: TRBD1; v_call: TRBV28; clone_size: .; j_call: TRBJ2-7; cdr3_nt: TGTGCCAGCGTCGTGACAGGGGCATCCTACGAGCAGTACTTC; cdr3_aa: CASVVTGASYEQYF
d_call: .; v_call: TRBV7-2; clone_size: .; j_call: TRBJ1-3; cdr3_nt: TGTGCCAGCAGCTTAGGGTCCGCGGGAATAGCTGGAAACACCATATATTTT; cdr3_aa: CASSLGSAGIAGNTIYF
d_call: TRBD2; v_call: TRBV5-1; clone_size: once; j_call: TRBJ2-5; cdr3_nt: TGCGCCAGCAGACCAAGCGGGGCCCAAGAGACCCAGTACTTC; cdr3_aa: CASRPSGAQETQYF
d_call: .; v_call: TRBV6-5; clone_size: .; j_call: TRBJ2-2; cdr3_nt: TGTGCCAGCAACAGGGCCGCCGGGGAGCTGTTTTTT; cdr3_aa: CASNRAAGELFF
d_call: .; v_call: TRBV6-1; clone_size: .; j_call: TRBJ1-1; cdr3_nt: TGTGCCAGCAGCCCCCTTACGGGGGGGAACACTGAAGCTTTCTTT; cdr3_aa: CASSPLTGGNTEAFF
d_call: TRBD1; v_call: TRBV9; clone_size: .; j_call: TRBJ2-1; cdr3_nt: TGTGCCAGCAGCGTAGGGGCCCAGGGGGAGTATGAGCAGTTCTTC; cdr3_aa: CASSVGAQGEYEQFF
d_call: TRBD2; v_call: TRBV4-1; clone_size: .; j_call: TRBJ2-1; cdr3_nt: TGCGCCAGCAGCCAGCCGGGACTAGCGGGAGGCAGCTCCTACAATGAGCAGTTCTTC; cdr3_aa: CASSQPGLAGGSSYNEQFF
d_call: TRBD2; v_call: TRBV6-1; clone_size: .; j_call: TRBJ2-7; cdr3_nt: TGTGCCAGCAGTGTTGAGGGGCCTAGCGGGCCCTCCTACGAGCAGTACTTC; cdr3_aa: CASSVEGPSGPSYEQYF
d_call: TRBD1; v_call: TRBV19; clone_size: .; j_call: TRBJ1-2; cdr3_nt: TGTGCCAGTAGTAGGGTAGGACAGGGGGTTTTCGCTGGCTACACCTTC; cdr3_aa: CASSRVGQGVFAGYTF